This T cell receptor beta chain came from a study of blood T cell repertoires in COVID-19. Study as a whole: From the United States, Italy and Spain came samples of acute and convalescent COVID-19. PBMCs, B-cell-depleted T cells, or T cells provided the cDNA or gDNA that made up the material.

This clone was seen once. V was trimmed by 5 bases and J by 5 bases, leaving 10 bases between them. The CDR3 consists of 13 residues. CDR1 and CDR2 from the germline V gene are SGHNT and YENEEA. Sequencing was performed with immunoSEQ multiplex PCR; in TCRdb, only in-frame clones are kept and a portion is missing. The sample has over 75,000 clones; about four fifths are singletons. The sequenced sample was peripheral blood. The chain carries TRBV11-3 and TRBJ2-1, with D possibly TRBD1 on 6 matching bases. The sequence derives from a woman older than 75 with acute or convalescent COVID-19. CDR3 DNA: TGTGCCAGCAGCCGAGGGACAAACAATGAGCAGTTCTTC. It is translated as CASSRGTNNEQFF.